The 18 T cell receptor beta chains below were found in one sample sequenced in a study of cytotoxic CD8 clonotypes in ibrutinib-treated CLL. TCRdb keeps only in-frame clones here, not all; method: immunoSEQ multiplex PCR. The table includes around 250,000 clones, around 70% detected once. The source was PBMCs, collected after 24 months of ibrutinib treatment. These receptor sequences come from a human donor with chronic lymphocytic leukemia.

The V gene is TRBV5-1, the J gene TRBJ2-3, with D possibly TRBD2 on 6 matching bases. Germline CDR1 SGHRS, CDR2 YFSETQ. V was clipped by 4 bases and J by 1 base, with 13 bases between them. The CDR3 spans 15 residues. For the CDR3, the DNA is TGCGCCAGCAGCCCCGGGACTCGAGGCACAGATACGCAGTATTTT. This codes for CASSPGTRGTDTQYF.

The rearrangement uses TRBV7-9 and TRBJ2-1, with D unresolved. The CDR3 has 17 amino acids. The germline gives CDR1 SEHNR, CDR2 FQNEAQ (reference sequence). Trimming left V 1 base short and J 6 bases short, with 19 bases between. The CDR3, as DNA: TGTGCCAGCAGCTTAGGAGGACCCACCCCTGGGATCAATGAGCAGTTCTTC. Translation gives CASSLGGPTPGINEQFF.

This clone occurred a few times. The chain recombines TRBV7-8 with TRBJ1-5; no reliable D call. The V end was cut by 1 base, the J end by 0 bases, with 13 bases between. There are 17 residues in the CDR3. Germline CDR1 SGHVS, CDR2 FQNEAQ. The CDR3 region is CASSLVVSEYSNQPQHF. CDR3 DNA sequence: TGTGCCAGCAGCTTAGTAGTCAGTGAGTATAGCAATCAGCCCCAGCATTTT. Full variable domain (rest looked up from reference TRBV7-8 and TRBJ1-5): GAGVSQSPRYKVAKRGQDVALRCDPISGHVSLFWYQQALGQGPEFLTYFQNEAQLDKSGLPSDRFFAERPEGSVSTLKIQRTQQEDSAVYLCASSLVVSEYSNQPQHFGDGTRLSIL.

The rearrangement links TRBV5-4 to TRBJ1-3; D gene uncertain. Germline values: CDR1 SGHNT, CDR2 YYREEE (reference sequence). Trimming removed 0 bases from V and 0 bases from J, with 10 bases in between. This CDR3 comprises 16 residues. The CDR3 DNA follows: TGTGCCAGCAGCTTGGCTCGAACCGACTCTGGAAACACCATATATTTT. Protein product: CASSLARTDSGNTIYF.

This clone occurred a few times. The rearrangement links TRBV6-5 to TRBJ2-2; 9 bases are shared with TRBD1. J gave up 4 bases and V 8 bases, and 8 bases lay outside the gene matches. Germline CDR1 reads MNHEY; CDR2 reads SVGAGI. This CDR3 region has 15 residues. The CDR3 nucleotides are TGTGCCAGCCAACCACAGGGGGCTGTCACCGGGGAGCTGTTTTTT. Translating it yields CASQPQGAVTGELFF.

This chain connects TRBV4-1 to TRBJ1-2; the D is unclear. The germline gives CDR1 MGHRA, CDR2 YSYEKL. V lost 1 base and J lost 4, with 16 bases in between. The CDR3 has 16 residues. The CDR3: CASSQGDLQISYGYTF. The DNA for the CDR3 is TGCGCCAGCAGCCAAGGTGACCTTCAGATATCCTATGGCTACACCTTC.

The chain employs TRBV27 and TRBJ2-7; the match to TRBD1 covers 7 bases. Germline V CDR1 and CDR2: MNHEY, SMNVEV (reference sequence). The V and J ends lost 6 bases and 0 bases, in that order; junction bases with no gene match: 8. CDR3 length: 15 amino acids. CDR3 DNA: TGTGCCAGCAGCTCCCCTCGGGACAGCTCCTACGAGCAGTACTTC. Translated, it gives CASSSPRDSSYEQYF.

The V call is TRBV18, the J call TRBJ2-1, with D perhaps matching TRBD2 (6 bases). V was shortened by 3 bases and J by 6 bases, with 15 bases between the two germline ends. Germline values: CDR1 KGHSH, CDR2 LQKENI. The CDR3 totals 15 residues. The CDR3 region is CASSPPSVMFNEQFF. In nucleotides, the CDR3 is TGTGCCAGCTCACCCCCTAGCGTGATGTTCAATGAGCAGTTCTTC.

The rearrangement uses TRBV28 and TRBJ2-1; 8 positions agree with TRBD1. V lost 3 bases and J lost 5; bases outside the gene matches: 6. The CDR3 is 15 residues long. Germline assignment: CDR1 MDHEN and CDR2 SYDVKM. Here the CDR3 reads CASSFSGGADNEQFF. DNA for the CDR3: TGTGCCAGCAGTTTCTCAGGGGGCGCCGACAATGAGCAGTTCTTC.

This clone was seen only once. V and J are TRBV10-3 and TRBJ2-7; D not resolved. This CDR3 is built from 13 residues. The ends were cut back, 8 bases at V and 0 bases at J, with 11 bases in the middle. Per the germline V gene, CDR1 is ENHRY and CDR2 is SYGVKD. DNA of the CDR3: TGTGCCATCTCTACAGAATACTCCTACGAGCAGTACTTC. Amino acid sequence: CAISTEYSYEQYF.

Notes on this clone: The sample holds other DNA sequences that translate to the same CDR3. The chain combines TRBV7-9 with TRBJ2-5, with D uncertain. The CDR3 consists of 11 residues. CDR1 is SEHNR, CDR2 FQNEAQ, per germline (reference sequence). Trimming cost V 3 bases and J 4 bases, with 3 bases left between them. This CDR3 reads CASSFGETQYF. The CDR3 bases are TGTGCCAGCAGCTTTGGAGAGACCCAGTACTTC.

The V and J genes are TRBV11-2 and TRBJ2-7; TRBD2 might be the D (5 bases). Trimming left V 7 bases short and J 2 bases short, with 15 bases between. The CDR3 spans 14 residues. Germline CDR1 reads SGHAT; CDR2 reads FQNNGV. The DNA for the CDR3 is TGTGCCAGCATCGGACGGGGTTCCACCTACGAGCAGTACTTC. Translating it yields CASIGRGSTYEQYF.

The genes are TRBV28 and TRBJ2-7; no clear D gene. The CDR3 covers 12 residues. Germline-derived CDR1 and CDR2 are MDHEN and SYDVKM. Trimming removed 5 bases at V and 3 bases at J, with 8 bases between. CDR3 DNA sequence: TGTGCCAGCAGTACCACGAGCTACGAGCAGTACTTC. This codes for CASSTTSYEQYF.

The chain combines TRBV5-6 with TRBJ1-1; D gene uncertain. Germline V gene data show CDR1 as SGHDT and CDR2 as YYEEEE. The ends were cut back, 4 bases at V and 4 bases at J, with 20 bases in the middle. The CDR3 has 16 residues. DNA for the CDR3: TGTGCCAGCAGCAAACCGCTGACACCTTTTCCCACTGAAGCTTTCTTT. Its translation: CASSKPLTPFPTEAFF. Drawing the rest from reference TRBV5-6 and TRBJ1-1, the complete variable domain is DAGVTQSPTHLIKTRGQQVTLRCSPKSGHDTVSWYQQALGQGPQFIFQYYEEEERQRGNFPDRFSGHQFPNYSSELNVNALLLGDSALYLCASSKPLTPFPTEAFFGQGTRLTVV.

The chain is built from TRBV7-6 and TRBJ2-7, with D tentatively TRBD1 or TRBD2 (5 bases each). The CDR3 has 13 residues. Germline lookup yields CDR1 SGHVS and CDR2 FNYEAQ. V shed 5 bases and J shed 3 bases, with 11 bases lying between them. The CDR3 DNA reads as TGTGCCAGCAGCGGACACGGGGACTACGAGCAGTACTTC. It codes for CASSGHGDYEQYF.

The chain uses TRBV2 and TRBJ1-5; no clear D gene. This CDR3 has 14 amino acids. CDR1 is SNHLY and CDR2 is FYNNEI in the germline V gene. V lost 3 bases to trimming and J lost 0 bases, with 6 bases between them. The chain's CDR3 is CASSERGSNQPQHF. The CDR3 bases are TGTGCCAGCAGTGAGCGAGGTAGCAATCAGCCCCAGCATTTT. Filled out from reference TRBV2 and TRBJ1-5, the complete variable domain reads EPEVTQTPSHQVTQMGQEVILRCVPISNHLYFYWYRQILGQKVEFLVSFYNNEISEKSEIFDDQFSVERPDGSNFTLKIRSTKLEDSAMYFCASSERGSNQPQHFGDGTRLSIL.

The sample holds one count of this clone. The rearrangement links TRBV5-6 to TRBJ1-1; no firm D call. Looked up from germline, CDR1 is SGHDT and CDR2 is YYEEEE. This CDR3 contains 13 residues. Deletions cut 4 bases from V and 2 bases from J, with 9 bases between. This chain's CDR3 is CASSRSPNTEAFF. CDR3 DNA: TGTGCCAGCAGCCGATCACCAAACACTGAAGCTTTCTTT.

The chain carries TRBV13 and TRBJ1-1, with D unclear. CDR3 length equals 16 residues. Germline CDR1 PRHDT, CDR2 FYEKMQ (reference sequence). Deletions cut 5 bases from V and 0 bases from J, with 16 bases between. The chain's CDR3 is CASSPRPWSMNTEAFF. The CDR3, as DNA: TGTGCCAGCAGCCCCCGCCCGTGGAGTATGAACACTGAAGCTTTCTTT.